This TCR beta chain comes out of a study of T cell responses to AZD1222 COVID-19 vaccine. Here immunoSEQ multiplex PCR was the method, and the copy in TCRdb shows in-frame clones only, minus some. Of about 130,000 clones listed, around 90% are singletons. Points on this clone: What it binds is not known.

CDR3 length: 11 residues. CDR1 SGHAT and CDR2 FQNNGV come from the germline V gene. Trimming pared 5 bases from V and 7 bases from J, leaving 6 bases between. Study observations and caveats: Donors, mostly white British, included more females; clonal diversity was possibly underestimated. Recipients of AZD1222 seropositive at baseline numbered only 6 or 7. Unmutated variant regions are reportedly targeted by nearly half of spike-specific TCRs. Dominant CD4 TCR responses targeted spike regions 160-218 and 743-854.

The J gene is TRBJ2-1, the V gene TRBV11-2; D not resolved. The source was peripheral blood, collected on day 0 of MenACWY control vaccination. The source of this sequence is an adult in good health. DNA for the CDR3: TGTGCCAGCAGCCTCCAGAATGAGCAGTTCTTC. Amino acids: CASSLQNEQFF.